Listed below are T cell receptor beta chains from one sample, sequenced in a study of T-cell reconstitution after alpha-beta-depleted transplantation in children. MiXCR, run by TCRdb on the PCR reads, gives a single entry per CDR3 protein. This table has 700,000 to 950,000 distinct CDR3 sequences, approximately 15% appearing once. The sample in question was PBMCs, mostly from graft donor cells, obtained 360 days after TCRalphabeta/CD19-depleted stem cell transplant. The source of these receptors is a male patient younger than 18 who had a stem cell transplant for acute lymphoblastic leukemia, so the T cells may come from the graft donor. Both conserved end residues are part of each CDR3. The D gene is left open where the match is weak. Rows give clone size only sometimes, using once, few, many, or a class for an expanded clone.

J gene	D gene	clone size	V gene	CDR3 DNA	CDR3 protein
TRBJ2-2	TRBD1	-	TRBV6-7	TGTGCCAGCAGTTACCCACAGGGGGTACGTGTCACCGGGGAGCTGTTTTTT	CASSYPQGVRVTGELFF
TRBJ1-5	-	few	TRBV4-1	TGCGCCAGCAGCCCAATATCGGACGGGGGACATCAGCCCCAGCATTTT	CASSPISDGGHQPQHF
TRBJ2-7	TRBD2	once	TRBV2	TGTGCCTTCTGCCTGAGAACTAGCGGAGGGGGGAGCTCCTACGAGCAGTACTTC	CAFCLRTSGGGSSYEQYF
TRBJ2-7	-	few	TRBV20-1	TGCAGTGCCCTTTCACCGGGCTCCTACGAGCAGTACTTC	CSALSPGSYEQYF
TRBJ2-1	TRBD2	few	TRBV7-3	TGTGCCAGCAGCTTCGAAGATACTAGCGGGAGGGCCTATTACAATGAGCAGTTCTTC	CASSFEDTSGRAYYNEQFF
TRBJ2-5	TRBD2	-	TRBV12-3/TRBV12-4	TGTGCCAGCAGTTTAGGTTCCCTAGCGGCGGACGAGACCCAGTACTTC	CASSLGSLAADETQYF
TRBJ2-7	-	few	TRBV4-1	TGCGCCAGCAGCCAAGAAGGTCAGGTCAACGAGCAGTACTTC	CASSQEGQVNEQYF
TRBJ2-1	TRBD2	-	TRBV10-3	TGTGCCATCACCGCCCTAGCGGGAGTCTACAATGAGCAGTTCTTC	CAITALAGVYNEQFF
TRBJ1-4	TRBD1	-	TRBV27	TGTGCCAGCAGTCGACAGGGGACCGATGAAAAACTGTTTTTT	CASSRQGTDEKLFF
TRBJ2-7	TRBD1	few	TRBV29-1	TGCAGCGTTGAAGATCGTGGACAGGGACCCTACGAGCAGTACTTC	CSVEDRGQGPYEQYF
TRBJ2-2	TRBD2	-	TRBV9	TGTGCCAGCGGGCGGGAGTCCACCGGGGAGCTGTTTTTT	CASGRESTGELFF
TRBJ1-2	-	-	TRBV4-1	TGCGCCAGCAGCCAAGACAGGGTTATCTATGGCTACACCTTC	CASSQDRVIYGYTF
TRBJ2-1	TRBD2	many	TRBV29-1	TGCAGCGTTGACGGACTAGCCCTCTCCTACAATGAGCAGTTCTTC	CSVDGLALSYNEQFF
TRBJ2-2	TRBD2	-	TRBV11-2	TGTGCCAGCAGCTTAGGGCGACTAGCGGGAGACACCGGGGAGCTGTTTTTT	CASSLGRLAGDTGELFF
TRBJ2-7	TRBD2	few	TRBV6-5	TGTGCCAGCAGTTACGAGGGCGGGAGGCCCGGGGACGAGCAGTACTTC	CASSYEGGRPGDEQYF
TRBJ2-5	-	many	TRBV4-2	TGTGCCAGCAGCCAAGTTGAATGGGGACAAGAGACCCAGTACTTC	CASSQVEWGQETQYF
TRBJ2-1	-	-	TRBV5-1	TGCGCCAGCAGCTTCGGGATTTCCCTTGCCTACAATGAGCAGTTCTTC	CASSFGISLAYNEQFF
TRBJ2-5	TRBD1	-	TRBV12-5	TGTGCTAGTGGTTTGACGGACAGGTGGGAGACCCAGTACTTC	CASGLTDRWETQYF
TRBJ1-4	-	-	TRBV2	TGTGCCAGCACGAGAGGGGCAGGGCTGCAAGAAAAACTGTTTTTT	CASTRGAGLQEKLFF
TRBJ1-2	-	many	TRBV2	TGTGCCAGCCGCGGGCAGGGGAGAAGTGGCTACACCTTC	CASRGQGRSGYTF
TRBJ2-2	-	-	TRBV7-3	TGTGCCAGCAGCTGGGTAGCGAACACCGGGGAGCTGTTTTTT	CASSWVANTGELFF
TRBJ2-1	-	-	TRBV10-3	TGTGCCATCAGTGAGTCCTCGGGATACAATGAGCAGTTCTTC	CAISESSGYNEQFF
TRBJ2-1	TRBD2	-	TRBV4-1	TGCGCCAGCAGTATCCTAGCGGAGTTGAATGAGCAGTTCTTC	CASSILAELNEQFF
TRBJ2-7	TRBD2	once	TRBV7-9	TGTGCCAGCAGCTTAGGGTTTGGCGGGAGGCCCTACGAGCAGTACTTC	CASSLGFGGRPYEQYF
TRBJ2-7	TRBD2	many	TRBV10-2	TGCGCCAGCAGTGAGTGGATAGCGGGAGGGTTCTACGAGCAGTACTTC	CASSEWIAGGFYEQYF
TRBJ1-2	-	-	TRBV12-3/TRBV12-4	TGTGCCAGCAGTTTCGGACAGCCGACCTATGGCTACACCTTC	CASSFGQPTYGYTF
TRBJ2-7	TRBD2	-	TRBV20-1	TGCAGTGCTAAGACTAGCGGGAGGACCTACGAGCAGTACTTC	CSAKTSGRTYEQYF
TRBJ1-4	-	few	TRBV4-1	TGCGCCAGCAGCCGTGGACCGATCAATGAAAAACTGTTTTTT	CASSRGPINEKLFF
TRBJ1-6	-	-	TRBV29-1	TGCAGCGTTGAAGATAAGAATCAAAGGCGGAATTCACCCCTCCACTTT	CSVEDKNQRRNSPLHF
TRBJ2-5	-	-	TRBV11-2	TGTGCCAGCAGCATTCATGCCGTTCGGGAGACCGAGTACTTC	CASSIHAVRETEYF
TRBJ2-6	-	many	TRBV7-8	TGTGCCAGCAGCCAAGCTAGATCTGGGGCCAACGTCCTGACTTTC	CASSQARSGANVLTF
TRBJ2-5	TRBD1	-	TRBV20-1	TGCAGTGCACCCCGATGGGGACAGGGAGCAGGGGAGACCCAGTACTTC	CSAPRWGQGAGETQYF
TRBJ2-7	TRBD1	-	TRBV7-6	TGCGCCAGCAGCTCGGCAGGGGGTTACGAGCAGTACTTC	CASSSAGGYEQYF
TRBJ2-5	TRBD2	few	TRBV5-1	TGCGCCAGCAGCTTCCCTAGTGGGGGACTAGCGGGAGTTCGGGAGACCCAGTACTTC	CASSFPSGGLAGVRETQYF
TRBJ2-7	-	many	TRBV6-2/TRBV6-3	TGTGCCAGCAGCCAAACCTACGAGCAGTACTTC	CASSQTYEQYF